Following are 15 T cell receptor beta chains from one sample sequenced in a study of neurological immune-mediated disorders. Each CDR3 protein is one row after TCRdb ran MiXCR on the 5' RACE reads. The sample lists roughly 36,000 distinct CDR3 sequences, just under 7.5% occurring once. The sample comprised CD4+ T cells from blood. The receptors originated from a man aged 50 to 59 in good health.

This clonotype was counted ten times or more. V gene TRBV12-3 or TRBV12-4 combines with J gene TRBJ2-2; the D is unclear. V was trimmed by 3 bases and J by 1 base, leaving 9 bases between them. The CDR3 extends over 15 amino acids. Here the CDR3 reads CASSFWTGNTGELFF. The CDR3 DNA sequence: TGTGCCAGCAGTTTTTGGACGGGGAACACCGGGGAGCTGTTTTTT.

This clonotype was recorded at least ten times. V gene TRBV27 combines with J gene TRBJ2-2, with TRBD1 as a possible D gene (5 bases). This CDR3 has 13 amino acids. The V gene lost 2 bases and the J gene lost 6 bases, with 7 bases spanning the gap. Germline V gene data show CDR1 as MNHEY and CDR2 as SMNVEV (reference sequence). As DNA, the CDR3 is TGTGCCAGCAGTTTAGAAGGGGCCGGGGAGCTGTTTTTT. Its protein is CASSLEGAGELFF.

This clonotype came up many times. V is TRBV4-3 and J is TRBJ2-7; TRBD2 matches 8 bases. There are 16 residues in the CDR3. The germline V gene has CDR1 LGHNA and CDR2 YSLEER. The V segment lost 0 bases and the J segment 3 bases; nucleotides outside the gene matches: 7. The chain's CDR3 is CASSQDHVAGFYEQYF. CDR3 nucleotide sequence: TGCGCCAGCAGCCAAGATCATGTAGCGGGATTCTACGAGCAGTACTTC.

The table lists this clonotype with many counts. The rearrangement uses TRBV5-4 and TRBJ1-6; D is possibly TRBD1 (6 bases). This CDR3 has 14 amino acids. V dropped 4 bases and J dropped 7 bases, with 12 bases sitting between them. Germline V gene lookup returns CDR1 SGHNT and CDR2 YYREEE (reference sequence). CDR3 nucleotides: TGTGCCAGCAGCATAGACAGGACCAATTCACCCCTCCACTTT. Its protein product is CASSIDRTNSPLHF.

The table lists this clonotype with many counts. V gene TRBV20-1 combines with J gene TRBJ2-2; D gene unclear. CDR3 length: 13 amino acids. Trimming removed 1 base at V and 5 bases at J, with 8 bases between. CDR1 and CDR2 from the germline V gene are DFQATT and SNEGSKA (reference sequence). CDR3 amino acids: CSARGLRTGELFF. The CDR3 DNA follows: TGCAGTGCTAGAGGGCTCAGGACCGGGGAGCTGTTTTTT.

There are many counts of this clonotype. The chain is built from TRBV21-1 and TRBJ2-5; the D call in the table, TRBD1, was not verified against the DNA. TRBV21-1 is listed as a pseudogene. This CDR3 has 19 residues. This CDR3 is CASPRINGTSNPQEGTQYF. The CDR3 DNA is TGTGCCAGCCCGCGCATAAACGGGACATCTAACCCCCAAGAAGGGACCCAGTACTTC.

The chain employs TRBV9 and TRBJ2-1; D is unclear. This CDR3 comprises 14 residues. The germline gives CDR1 SGDLS, CDR2 YYNGEE. Trimming cost V 4 bases and J 6 bases, with 14 bases left between them. The CDR3 sequence is CASSPPGPANEQFF. The CDR3 bases are TGTGCCAGCAGCCCCCCCGGACCGGCCAATGAGCAGTTCTTC.

This clonotype occurred many times. This rearrangement joins TRBV4-3 to TRBJ1-2, with D uncertain. Germline assignment: CDR1 LGHNA and CDR2 YSLEER. V dropped 0 bases and J dropped 2 bases, with 10 bases sitting between them. This CDR3 spans 15 amino acids. This CDR3 is CASSQDYTRNYGYTF. The CDR3 DNA reads TGCGCCAGCAGCCAAGATTACACCAGAAACTATGGCTACACCTTC.

The chain links TRBV12-3 or TRBV12-4 to TRBJ1-1; D not certain. V dropped 3 bases and J dropped 7 bases, with 6 bases sitting between them. The CDR3 covers 11 residues. The DNA of the CDR3 is TGTGCCAGCAGTTTGATTAATGAAGCTTTCTTT. Encoded protein: CASSLINEAFF.

This clonotype was detected ten times or more. The chain couples TRBV24-1 to TRBJ1-1, with D unresolved. The CDR3 contains 14 residues. Trimming took 4 bases from V and 11 from J, leaving 19 bases between them. Looked up from germline, CDR1 is KGHDR and CDR2 is SFDVKD. In nucleotides, the CDR3 is TGTGCCACCAGTGACCAGACGCTGACCTTAGGGGCTTTCTTT. Translation: CATSDQTLTLGAFF.

This clonotype is categorized as medium-sized. The rearrangement links TRBV5-1 to TRBJ2-5, with 12 bases aligning to TRBD2. Per the germline V gene, CDR1 is SGHRS and CDR2 is YFSETQ. The trim removed 7 bases at V and 5 bases at J, leaving 12 bases unmatched. There are 16 residues in the CDR3. CDR3 amino acids: CASAVRLAGVSETQYF. The CDR3 bases are TGCGCCAGCGCCGTGAGACTAGCGGGAGTTTCGGAGACCCAGTACTTC.

This clonotype is categorized as medium-sized. V gene TRBV29-1 combines with J gene TRBJ2-6; 8 nucleotides align to TRBD1. Unmatched junction bases numbered 7, after V lost 6 bases and J lost 9 bases. The CDR3 loop spans 13 amino acids. CDR1 is SQVTM and CDR2 is ANQGSEA in the germline V gene. In DNA form, the CDR3 reads TGCAGCGTCTTTGGACAGGGAGACAACGTCCTGACTTTC. Translation gives CSVFGQGDNVLTF.

This clonotype appeared many times. The rearrangement joins TRBV20-1 to TRBJ2-1, with 9 bases that match TRBD2. V was pared by 2 bases and J by 7 bases, with 3 bases of the junction left unmatched. CDR1 DFQATT and CDR2 SNEGSKA come from the germline V gene (reference sequence). This CDR3 is built from 13 residues. The chain's CDR3 is CSARNSGRNEQFF. The DNA of the CDR3 is TGCAGTGCTAGAAACAGCGGGAGGAATGAGCAGTTCTTC.

The J gene is TRBJ2-1, the V gene TRBV5-1; D remains unclear. This CDR3 is built from 13 residues. The V gene lost 5 bases and the J gene lost 6 bases, with 12 bases spanning the gap. Germline CDR1 reads SGHRS; CDR2 reads YFSETQ. The CDR3 region is CASRGSQLNEQFF. In DNA, the CDR3 is TGCGCCAGCAGGGGTAGTCAACTCAATGAGCAGTTCTTC.

This clonotype was recorded at least ten times. CDR3 protein: CASSLSGVEETQYF. Written as DNA, the CDR3 is TGCGCCAGCAGCTTAAGCGGAGTAGAAGAGACCCAGTACTTC. The chain combines TRBV5-1 with TRBJ2-5; D is possibly TRBD2 (5 bases). Germline V gives CDR1 SGHRS, CDR2 YFSETQ. V was cut by 2 bases and J by 3 bases, with 11 bases left in between. The CDR3 extends over 14 amino acids.